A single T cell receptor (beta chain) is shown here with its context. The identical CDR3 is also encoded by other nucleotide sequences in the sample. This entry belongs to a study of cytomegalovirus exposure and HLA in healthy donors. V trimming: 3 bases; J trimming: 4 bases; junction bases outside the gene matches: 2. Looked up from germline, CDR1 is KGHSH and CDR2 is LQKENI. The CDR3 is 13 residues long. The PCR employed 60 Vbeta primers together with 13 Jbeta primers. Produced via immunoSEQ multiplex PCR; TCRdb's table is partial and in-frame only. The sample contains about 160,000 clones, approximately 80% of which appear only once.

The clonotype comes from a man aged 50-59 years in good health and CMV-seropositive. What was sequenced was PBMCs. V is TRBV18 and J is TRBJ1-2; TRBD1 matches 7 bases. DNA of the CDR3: TGTGCCAGCTCACCGGACAGGTCCTATGGCTACACCTTC. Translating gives CASSPDRSYGYTF.